One sample yielded the 27 T cell receptor beta chains listed below, sequenced in a study of shared clonotypes between healthy human individuals. Selected positively for CCR7 and CD45RO-negative, naive CD8 cells excluded terminally differentiated effector memory CD45RA+ cells. Measured with immunoSEQ multiplex PCR; TCRdb has only the in-frame clones, and not every one. Among roughly 770,000 clones listed, about 96% were seen once. The sample comprised naive CD8+ T cells sorted from blood. These receptors came from a man aged 30 to 39 in good health.

The chain combines TRBV4-2 with TRBJ2-7, with D possibly TRBD2 on 7 matching bases. The CDR3 totals 15 residues. In germline, CDR1 is LGHNA, CDR2 YNFKEQ. V was cut by 7 bases and J by 4 bases, with 20 bases left in between. CDR3 in amino acids: CASTHRGGGPYEQYF. CDR3 nucleotide sequence: TGTGCCAGCACCCACCGAGGGGGAGGGCCGTACGAGCAGTACTTC.

This chain joins TRBV5-1 and TRBJ2-5; possibly TRBD1 for D (7 bases). This CDR3 is built from 15 residues. Germline CDR1 is SGHRS and CDR2 is YFSETQ. V gave up 4 bases and J gave up 7 bases, with 20 bases separating them. CDR3 DNA sequence: TGCGCCAGCAGCGGGGGGACAGAGACCCAATGGACCCAGTACTTC. It translates to CASSGGTETQWTQYF.

This chain joins TRBV12-5 and TRBJ2-1, with D unresolved. V lost 1 base and J lost 4, with 5 bases in between. Germline lookup yields CDR1 LGHNT and CDR2 FRNRAP. This CDR3 comprises 13 residues. The CDR3 loop is CASGLGSYNEQFF. Here the CDR3 DNA reads TGTGCTAGTGGTTTGGGATCTTACAATGAGCAGTTCTTC.

In DNA, the CDR3 is TGTGCCAGCTCACCAAATGTGGGAGGGCCCCACGAGCAGTACTTC. Translating it yields CASSPNVGGPHEQYF. This rearrangement joins TRBV18 to TRBJ2-7, with 7 bases fitting TRBD2. The CDR3 is made up of 15 amino acids. Germline-derived CDR1 and CDR2 are KGHSH and LQKENI. With 2 bases clipped from V and 5 bases from J, the junction kept 9 bases outside the gene matches.

This clone was observed a single time. The chain uses TRBV4-1 and TRBJ2-3, with 11 nucleotides matching TRBD1. CDR1 MGHRA and CDR2 YSYEKL come from the germline V gene. This CDR3 is 16 amino acids long. The J segment lost 4 bases and the V segment lost 4 bases, leaving 7 bases of the junction unmatched. The CDR3 coding sequence is TGCGCCAGCAGCCGGACCGGGACAGGGGGGCCAGATACGCAGTATTTT. Protein sequence: CASSRTGTGGPDTQYF.

The chain employs TRBV6-5 and TRBJ1-1; no firm D call. This CDR3 is 13 amino acids long. The germline V gene encodes CDR1 MNHEY and CDR2 SVGAGI. The ends were cut back, 2 bases at V and 4 bases at J, with 8 bases in the middle. In nucleotides, the CDR3 is TGTGCCAGCAGTTACGCCGAAGTCACTGAAGCTTTCTTT. Its protein product is CASSYAEVTEAFF.

The V and J genes are TRBV7-9 and TRBJ2-1, with D unresolved. The CDR3 length is 15 residues. In germline, CDR1 is SEHNR, CDR2 FQNEAQ (reference sequence). Trimming left V 5 bases short and J 6 bases short, with 17 bases between. The CDR3 DNA is TGTGCCAGCAGCCTAGGACGTACTCAAGGCAATGAGCAGTTCTTC. Its translation: CASSLGRTQGNEQFF.

This clone was recorded only once. The CDR3 DNA sequence: TGTGCCAGCAGCTTGGATACCTTCAACTATGGCTACACCTTC. This codes for CASSLDTFNYGYTF. The chain recombines TRBV5-4 with TRBJ1-2; D ambiguous. The CDR3 has 14 amino acids. V gave up 0 bases and J gave up 2 bases, with 8 bases separating them. The germline gives CDR1 SGHNT, CDR2 YYREEE (reference sequence). The full variable domain, in which reference TRBV5-4 and TRBJ1-2 provide the parts outside the CDR3, is ETGVTQSPTHLIKTRGQQVTLRCSSQSGHNTVSWYQQALGQGPQFIFQYYREEENGRGNFPPRFSGLQFPNYSSELNVNALELDDSALYLCASSLDTFNYGYTFGSGTRLTVV.

This chain uses TRBV7-6 with TRBJ2-1, with TRBD2 matching 7 bases. J gave up 0 bases and V 5 bases, and 7 bases lay outside the gene matches. Looked up from germline, CDR1 is SGHVS and CDR2 is FNYEAQ. There are 16 residues in the CDR3. As DNA, the CDR3 is TGTGCCAGCAGCCGCAGTGGCGGGAGCTCCTACAATGAGCAGTTCTTC. The encoded protein is CASSRSGGSSYNEQFF.

The rearrangement joins TRBV7-9 to TRBJ1-1; D is unclear. V was shortened by 10 bases and J by 2 bases, with 14 bases between the two germline ends. This CDR3 comprises 13 residues. Looked up from germline, CDR1 is SEHNR and CDR2 is FQNEAQ (reference sequence). CDR3 in DNA: TGTGCCAACACGAGGACGGACAACACTGAAGCTTTCTTT. Protein product: CANTRTDNTEAFF.

The V gene is TRBV7-6, the J gene TRBJ2-5; TRBD2 agrees at 12 bases. Losses at the gene ends were 5 bases for V and 3 bases for J; bases not matched to a gene: 4. Per germline, CDR1 SGHVS and CDR2 FNYEAQ. CDR3 length equals 15 residues. The CDR3 reads CASSPRLAGEETQYF. For the CDR3, the DNA is TGTGCCAGCAGCCCCCGACTAGCGGGAGAAGAGACCCAGTACTTC.

The genes are TRBV7-9 and TRBJ2-7, with no clear D. The germline CDR1 and CDR2 sequences are SEHNR and FQNEAQ (reference sequence). Deletions cut 4 bases from V and 5 bases from J, with 9 bases between. The CDR3 sequence is 12 residues long. Written as DNA, the CDR3 is TGTGCCAGCAGCTACCATGAGAACGAGCAGTACTTC. It is translated as CASSYHENEQYF.

This chain joins TRBV4-1 and TRBJ2-7; D gene unclear. V dropped 0 bases and J dropped 7 bases, with 10 bases sitting between them. Per germline, CDR1 MGHRA and CDR2 YSYEKL. The CDR3 length is 13 residues. For the CDR3, the DNA is TGCGCCAGCAGCCAAGAATTTTGGCAGGAGCAGTACTTC. Its translation: CASSQEFWQEQYF.

The chain uses TRBV7-6 and TRBJ2-7, with 14 bases that match TRBD2. The CDR3 runs 16 residues. In germline, CDR1 is SGHVS, CDR2 FNYEAQ. V dropped 5 bases and J dropped 5; count of bases not matched to a gene: 8. The DNA of the CDR3 is TGTGCCAGCAGCCAGGGGACTAGCGGGAGCTTCCACGAGCAGTACTTC. Residues: CASSQGTSGSFHEQYF.

The chain links TRBV29-1 to TRBJ2-1; 13 positions agree with TRBD2. Looked up from germline, CDR1 is SQVTM and CDR2 is ANQGSEA. The CDR3 runs 16 residues. Unmatched junction bases numbered 5, after V lost 3 bases and J lost 3 bases. CDR3 nucleotide sequence: TGCAGCGTTGAGGGGGGACTAGCGGGACACTACAATGAGCAGTTCTTC. Amino acid sequence: CSVEGGLAGHYNEQFF.

The chain uses TRBV23-1 and TRBJ1-4; D may be TRBD1 (6 bases). Being an ORF, TRBV23-1 has a function that is uncertain. The CDR3 contains 19 residues. V dropped 2 bases and J dropped 8 bases, with 27 bases sitting between them. CDR3 loop: CASSQIERNGDRREEKLFF. CDR3 DNA: TGCGCCAGCAGTCAAATCGAGCGGAATGGCGACAGGAGAGAAGAAAAACTGTTTTTT.

J is TRBJ2-1 and V is TRBV6-4; 8 bases match TRBD2. Germline CDR1 and CDR2: MRHNA and SNTAGT. Trimming took 2 bases from V and 3 from J; bases not matched to a gene: 3. This CDR3 is 15 amino acids long. The CDR3 here is CASSDGAGGYNEQFF. The DNA of the CDR3 is TGTGCCAGCAGTGACGGTGCGGGGGGCTACAATGAGCAGTTCTTC.

The CDR3 here is CASSLAQGASREQYF. The DNA of the CDR3 is TGTGCCAGCAGCTTAGCGCAGGGAGCCTCAAGGGAGCAGTACTTC. The V gene is TRBV7-9, the J gene TRBJ2-7; D possibly uses TRBD1 or TRBD2 (5 bases each). Germline CDR1 reads SEHNR; CDR2 reads FQNEAQ (reference sequence). CDR3 length: 15 amino acids. The V gene lost 0 bases and the J gene lost 7 bases, with 16 bases spanning the gap.

This chain links TRBV6-1 with TRBJ1-5; 8 positions match TRBD1. This CDR3 contains 17 residues. V lost 4 bases, J lost 0 bases, and 8 bases stayed unmatched. The germline gives CDR1 MNHNS, CDR2 SASEGT. CDR3 in amino acids: CASSGQGLGYSNQPQHF. DNA of the CDR3: TGTGCCAGCAGTGGACAGGGGTTGGGGTATAGCAATCAGCCCCAGCATTTT.

The chain employs TRBV29-1 and TRBJ2-1; 11 positions agree with TRBD2. V was clipped by 0 bases and J by 2 bases; unmatched bases: 0. The CDR3 sequence is 15 residues long. The germline V gene encodes CDR1 SQVTM and CDR2 ANQGSEA. The DNA for the CDR3 is TGCAGCGTTGAAGAGACTAGCGGGGCCTACAATGAGCAGTTCTTC. Its translation: CSVEETSGAYNEQFF.

The chain joins TRBV5-6 to TRBJ2-2, with D unresolved. Germline V gene sequence: CDR1 SGHDT, CDR2 YYEEEE. The CDR3 contains 13 residues. V lost 3 bases and J 1 base, leaving 4 bases between the germline ends. CDR3 sequence: CASSSGNTGELFF. CDR3 sequence (DNA): TGTGCCAGCAGCTCAGGGAACACCGGGGAGCTGTTTTTT.

The chain links TRBV7-8 to TRBJ2-7; 10 bases fit TRBD2. J was trimmed by 4 bases and V by 2 bases; bases with no gene match: 11. The germline CDR1 and CDR2 sequences are SGHVS and FQNEAQ. CDR3 size: 17 residues. In DNA, the CDR3 is TGTGCCAGCAGCTTACCATTTGGTGGGACTAGCGAGTACGAGCAGTACTTC. It codes for CASSLPFGGTSEYEQYF.

J is TRBJ2-7 and V is TRBV7-6; either TRBD1 or TRBD2 may supply D (5 bases each). The V end was cut by 1 base, the J end by 0 bases, with 13 bases between. Germline loops: CDR1 SGHVS, CDR2 FNYEAQ. The CDR3 is 16 residues long. The CDR3 DNA is TGTGCCAGCAGCTTAGTGGGGGTGACCGGCTCCTACGAGCAGTACTTC. Encoded protein: CASSLVGVTGSYEQYF.

The genes are TRBV10-2 and TRBJ2-7; D gene uncertain. The CDR3 loop spans 16 amino acids. CDR1 is WSHSY, CDR2 SAAADI, per germline. Trimming left V 0 bases short and J 4 bases short, with 16 bases between. The CDR3 coding sequence is TGCGCCAGCAGTGAGTCGGGTAGCTGGAATTTATACGAGCAGTACTTC. This codes for CASSESGSWNLYEQYF.

The chain uses TRBV15 and TRBJ2-7; D call uncertain. CDR3 length equals 14 residues. Germline CDR1 is LNHNV and CDR2 is YYDKDF (reference sequence). Deletions cut 0 bases from V and 2 bases from J, with 8 bases between. The CDR3 nucleotides read TGTGCCACCAGCAGAGAAGGTCATACCTACGAGCAGTACTTC. Residues: CATSREGHTYEQYF.

The J gene is TRBJ2-5, the V gene TRBV7-9; maybe TRBD2 (5 bases). This CDR3 comprises 18 residues. Germline CDR1 SEHNR, CDR2 FQNEAQ (reference sequence). V was trimmed by 5 bases and J by 9 bases, leaving 31 bases between them. CDR3 loop: CASSTQFTRSGAPGPQYF. The CDR3 DNA is TGTGCCAGCAGCACACAGTTTACTAGGTCCGGCGCTCCCGGCCCCCAGTACTTC.

This chain links TRBV4-3 with TRBJ2-7; D is perhaps TRBD1 (6 bases). Germline CDR1 is LGHNA and CDR2 is YSLEER. The CDR3 length is 14 residues. With 1 base removed from V and 4 bases from J, the gap between germline ends came to 11 bases. DNA for the CDR3: TGCGCCAGCAGCCAAGTACAGGGCGGATACGAGCAGTACTTC. It is translated as CASSQVQGGYEQYF.